This TCR beta chain appears in the sequencing data of a study of STAT5B mutations in CD4+ large granular lymphocyte leukemia. Healthy controls were blood donor buffy coats. This clone has just a few counts. As yet, its antigen is unknown. Unmatched junction bases numbered 5, after V lost 3 bases and J lost 7 bases. The CDR3 runs to 13 residues. The V gene's germline CDR1 is GTSNPN and CDR2 SVGIG (reference sequence). Findings and caveats of the study: Patient CD4-sorted repertoires looked more clonal than healthy CD4+ repertoires, even without putative leukemic clones. Data were not HLA-matched across samples.

The assay was run at survey level. TCRdb's table, derived via immunoSEQ multiplex PCR, lists solely in-frame clones and lacks some. The repertoire consists of fewer than 40,000 clones, with about 76% occurring once and the leading ten covering about 2.5%. The chain carries TRBV30 and TRBJ1-4; TRBD1 aligns across 7 bases. Sample: CD4+ T cells from blood buffy coats. The source of this sequence is a human donor in good health. The DNA for the CDR3 is TGTGCCTGGAGGGAGGGGGCGCGTGAAAAACTGTTTTTT. Its translation is CAWREGAREKLFF.